The clone carrying this T cell receptor (beta chain) was seen at least ten times. Its antigen is still unknown. The data derive from a study of T cells in Graves' hyperthyroidism and ophthalmopathy. Per the germline V gene, CDR1 is MDHEN and CDR2 is SYDVKM. V lost 6 bases and J lost 5; bases outside the gene matches: 9. The CDR3 sequence is 16 residues long. Findings and limits, study-wide: In the blood, most expanded thyroid clonotypes above 0.001 appeared as well.

Researchers amplified the TCR beta CDR3 regions from RNA transcripts. With the HTBI primer set, the TCR CDR3 went through a first round of RT-PCR. One entry per CDR3 protein results from TCRdb running MiXCR on the multiplex PCR reads. Of 370,000 or so distinct CDR3 sequences listed, approximately 14% are singletons. Source material: blood. The chain combines TRBV28 with TRBJ2-1, with 11 bases aligning to TRBD1. This TCR was recovered from a woman aged 18 to 35 with Graves' hyperthyroidism that later progressed to Graves' ophthalmopathy. CDR3: CASSAGQGAFNNEQFF. DNA of the CDR3: TGTGCCAGCAGCGCCGGACAGGGGGCGTTCAACAATGAGCAGTTCTTC.